The entry that follows covers one T cell receptor (beta chain) sequence. The entry originates in a study of blood T cell repertoires in COVID-19. The CDR3 is made up of 19 amino acids. V was shortened by 2 bases and J by 7 bases, with 27 bases between the two germline ends. CDR1 MNHNS and CDR2 SASEGT come from the germline V gene. Produced via immunoSEQ multiplex PCR; TCRdb's table is partial and in-frame only. Among 120,000 to 150,000 clones listed, about 80% were seen once. Specimen: peripheral blood. This rearrangement joins TRBV6-1 to TRBJ2-1; D perhaps matches TRBD2 (5 bases). The TCR originated in a human donor in a cohort sampled during active COVID-19. The CDR3: CASSEIFSPGTGYGNEQFF. DNA of the CDR3: TGTGCCAGCAGTGAAATCTTTTCGCCCGGCACGGGATACGGGAATGAGCAGTTCTTC.